This is a list of T cell receptor beta chains from one sample in a study of T-cell memory formation after mild COVID-19. Using its own MiXCR run on the 5' RACE reads, TCRdb lists one record per CDR3 protein. This sample has roughly 560,000 distinct CDR3 sequences, with about 20% found just once. Source material: PBMCs or a T cell subset sorted from them (not recorded which). These receptors were collected from an adult woman who had mild COVID-19 (a few samples of this study predate the infection). Cell type and time point are not known. CDR3s include the opening cysteine and the closing phenylalanine or tryptophan. D genes are given only for firm matches. Only some rows state a clone size, as once, few, many or a class for expanded clones.

TGTGCCAGCCGGAAGCGGCGACAGGGCGATCAGCCCCAGCATTTT	CASRKRRQGDQPQHF	TRBV27	few	TRBJ1-5	TRBD1
TGTGCCAGCAGCGTATTCCTCGGAGACAGACCGAGTAACTATGGCTACACCTTC	CASSVFLGDRPSNYGYTF	TRBV9	.	TRBJ1-2	.
TGTGCCAGCAGTTCACCGGGACTAGCGGGAGGGGGGCACTACGAGCAGTACTTC	CASSSPGLAGGGHYEQYF	TRBV6-6	few	TRBJ2-7	TRBD2
TGTGCCAGCAGCTTGGCCAACGAGGGGCGCCGGGAGACCCAGTACTTC	CASSLANEGRRETQYF	TRBV5-6	few	TRBJ2-5	.
TGTGCCACCAGCAGAGTAGCGGGGACAGGCACCTACGAGCAGTACTTC	CATSRVAGTGTYEQYF	TRBV15	few	TRBJ2-7	.
TGTGCCAGCAGCCGGGACGGGGTCGGCTACACCTTC	CASSRDGVGYTF	TRBV9	.	TRBJ1-2	.
TGTGCCAGCAGCTTGCTCCCAGGGGGGGGGCGACTAGATGAGCAGTTCTTC	CASSLLPGGGRLDEQFF	TRBV7-9	.	TRBJ2-1	.
TGTGCCAGCAATCCCCTAGCTCTACGACTAGCGGGCTCCTACAATGAGCAGTTCTTC	CASNPLALRLAGSYNEQFF	TRBV6-5	few	TRBJ2-1	TRBD2
TGTGCCAGCAGCCCAGTGACAGGGTTGGACACTGAAGCTTTCTTT	CASSPVTGLDTEAFF	TRBV5-5	.	TRBJ1-1	TRBD1
TGCAGCGTTGAAGACTTGCAGGGCACCACAGATACGCAGTATTTT	CSVEDLQGTTDTQYF	TRBV29-1	few	TRBJ2-3	.
TGCGCCAGCAGCTTGATGAGTGGGGAGACCCAGTACTTC	CASSLMSGETQYF	TRBV5-1	few	TRBJ2-5	.
TGCGCCAGCAGCCCCGGGACAGGGGGGGTTGGCAATCAGCCCCAGCATTTT	CASSPGTGGVGNQPQHF	TRBV5-1	.	TRBJ1-5	TRBD1
TGTGCCAGCAGCTACACTAGCGGGGCAAGAAATACGCAGTATTTT	CASSYTSGARNTQYF	TRBV7-9	.	TRBJ2-3	TRBD2
TGTGCCAGCAGTCTTGGGAGGGAGGCTGAAGCTTTCTTT	CASSLGREAEAFF	TRBV27	few	TRBJ1-1	.
TGTGCCTGGAGTGATGCTAGTGGCTACACCTTC	CAWSDASGYTF	TRBV30	once	TRBJ1-2	.
TGTGCCAGCAGCTTTCCCCGACGGAGCGCCTACGAGCAGTACTTC	CASSFPRRSAYEQYF	TRBV5-4	.	TRBJ2-7	.
TGCGCCAGCAGCTTGCAAGTCACCGGGGAGCTGTTTTTT	CASSLQVTGELFF	TRBV5-1	few	TRBJ2-2	.
TGTGCCAGTAGTATAGGAGGACAGGGGAGAAACATTCAGTACTTC	CASSIGGQGRNIQYF	TRBV19	few	TRBJ2-4	TRBD1
TGTGCCAGCAGCCCAACGCAGGGTATTGGACAAGAGACCCAGTACTTC	CASSPTQGIGQETQYF	TRBV12-3/TRBV12-4	.	TRBJ2-5	.
TGTGCCAGCAGCGGAGGACTAGCGGGATTATCTTTTGAGCAGTTCTTC	CASSGGLAGLSFEQFF	TRBV7-9	.	TRBJ2-1	TRBD2
TGTGCCAGCAGCCAAGTGGTCTACGAGCAGTACTTC	CASSQVVYEQYF	TRBV3-1	.	TRBJ2-7	.
TGTGCCAGCAGCTTGGACAGGGACAATGAGCAGTTCTTC	CASSLDRDNEQFF	TRBV7-2	many	TRBJ2-1	TRBD1
TGTGCCAGCAGCCAAGCGTTCGGCGGGAGGGGAAACACCGGGGAGCTGTTTTTT	CASSQAFGGRGNTGELFF	TRBV3-1	few	TRBJ2-2	TRBD2
TGTGCCAGCAGGAACAACGGTGGCTACACCTTC	CASRNNGGYTF	TRBV27	once	TRBJ1-2	.
TGCGCCAGCAGCTTGAAGACTAGCGGGAGGGCCGACGAAGAGCAGTTCTTC	CASSLKTSGRADEEQFF	TRBV5-1	.	TRBJ2-1	TRBD2
TGTGCCAGCAGCCAAGTTCGGTCCACTGAAGCTTTCTTT	CASSQVRSTEAFF	TRBV3-1	.	TRBJ1-1	.
TGTGCCAGCAGTTCCGGGCCCCGCAGGGAGCAGTACTTC	CASSSGPRREQYF	TRBV12-3/TRBV12-4	.	TRBJ2-7	.
TGTGCCAGCAGCTATCTTTTGGTCGAATTGGGGAATGAGCAGTTCTTC	CASSYLLVELGNEQFF	TRBV7-9	.	TRBJ2-1	.